This T cell receptor (beta chain) was captured by sequencing in a study of T cell responses to AZD1222 COVID-19 vaccine. CDR1 and CDR2 (germline): SGHNT, YYREEE (reference sequence). The CDR3 runs 14 residues. Trimming shortened V by 0 bases and J by 6 bases, and 12 bases separated the two germline ends. The protocol was immunoSEQ multiplex PCR, while the TCRdb copy is restricted to in-frame clones and leaves out a portion. Among fewer than 150,000 clones listed, roughly 87% were seen once. J is TRBJ1-1 and V is TRBV5-4; weak D call: TRBD1 (6 bases). The sequence was obtained from an adult in good health. This sample comprised peripheral blood, obtained on day 0 of AZD1222 vaccination. DNA for the CDR3: TGTGCCAGCAGCTTGGTCGGGGGCACGGCTGAAGCTTTCTTT. Translation: CASSLVGGTAEAFF.